This note documents a single TCR beta chain sequence. The antigen is not known. The record originates from a study of T-cell memory formation after mild COVID-19. V was pared by 0 bases and J by 6 bases, with 12 bases between. This CDR3 contains 15 residues. Germline V CDR1 and CDR2: KGHSH, LQKENI. TCRdb analysed the 5' RACE reads with MiXCR anew, one entry per CDR3 protein. The profile shows under 200,000 distinct CDR3 sequences, roughly 12% of them singletons. Study observations and caveats: Those CD4+ clones that contracted were mainly in CM and EM (CD8+ ones in EMRA). The appearance of some responding clones in pre-infection memory suggested that cross-reactive memory joined.

The sequenced material came from PBMCs or a T cell subset sorted from them (not recorded which). This chain joins TRBV18 and TRBJ2-1; D not resolved. The source is a man younger than 35 who had mild COVID-19 (a few samples of this study predate the infection). Cell type and time point are not known. Here the CDR3 DNA reads TGTGCCAGCTCACCACCTGGGCGGTGGTTCAATGAGCAGTTCTTC. Amino acid sequence: CASSPPGRWFNEQFF.